These 9 T cell receptor beta chains originate from one sample sequenced in a study of regulatory T cells in long-lasting Graves disease. Construction of the TCR beta libraries employed iRepertoire HTBI primers in conjunction with Arm-PCR of CDR3 regions. One entry per CDR3 protein results from TCRdb running MiXCR on the multiplex PCR reads. Of approximately 500,000 distinct CDR3 sequences in the sample, about 22% are singletons; the top ten hold about 6.6%. Time point described: persistent/refractory GD, antithyroid drugs over 5 years with positive TRAb. TCR sequences were obtained from RNA taken from PBMCs. Specimen: peripheral blood mononuclear cells (PBMCs), collected when the disease was refractory, from a patient treated with antithyroid drugs. Receptor source: a female donor with Graves disease.

In its sample, this clonotype was seen many times. The chain carries TRBV6-9 and TRBJ2-7, with D uncertain. Deletions cut 3 bases from V and 1 base from J, with 7 bases between. This CDR3 region has 13 residues. Germline V CDR1 and CDR2: MNHGY, SVAAGI. The CDR3, as DNA: TGTGCCAGCAGTTACCCTAGTTCCTACGAGCAGTACTTC. Translated, it gives CASSYPSSYEQYF.

This rearrangement joins TRBV6-1 to TRBJ2-1, with D perhaps given as TRBD1 or TRBD2 (6 bases each). Germline assignment: CDR1 MNHNS and CDR2 SASEGT. V was shortened by 7 bases and J by 7 bases, with 20 bases between the two germline ends. CDR3 length: 15 amino acids. As DNA, the CDR3 is TGTGCCAGCATCGGGGGCGGGGAGTACGAAAATGAGCAGTTCTTC. Translated: CASIGGGEYENEQFF.

In its sample, this clonotype was seen many times. This rearrangement joins TRBV12-5 to TRBJ2-7; 8 nucleotides match TRBD1. V lost 7 bases to trimming and J lost 2 bases; unmatched junction nucleotides: 7. Germline CDR1 reads LGHNT; CDR2 reads FRNRAP. This CDR3 is built from 14 residues. The CDR3 sequence: CASAHTGGTYEQYF. The CDR3 region has the DNA TGTGCTAGTGCCCACACAGGGGGGACCTACGAGCAGTACTTC.

This clonotype was found many times. The chain employs TRBV20-1 and TRBJ1-1; D gene ambiguous. V lost 5 bases and J 0 bases, leaving 10 bases between the germline ends. The CDR3 extends over 13 amino acids. Germline CDR1 is DFQATT and CDR2 is SNEGSKA (reference sequence). The CDR3 coding sequence is TGCAGTGCTTTGGTAACTGTGAACACTGAAGCTTTCTTT. Protein: CSALVTVNTEAFF.

As to this clonotype: One end of the junction does not line up with germline, which may come from a read error. The V and J genes are TRBV19 and TRBJ2-7, with D maybe TRBD1 (7 bases). The CDR3 covers 16 residues. CDR1 and CDR2 from the germline V gene are LNHDA and SQIVND (reference sequence). The CDR3 sequence: CANSPRQGGDSYEQYF. CDR3 in DNA: TGTGCCAATAGTCCGAGACAGGGCGGGGACTCCTACGAGCAGTACTTC. The variable domain in full, with the rest retrieved from reference TRBV19 and TRBJ2-7, is DGGITQSPKYLFRKEGQNVTLSCEQNLNHDAMYWYRQDPGQGLRLIYYSQIVNDFQKGDIAEGYSVSREKKESFPLTVTSAQKNPTAFYLCANSPRQGGDSYEQYFGPGTRLTVT.

This clonotype turned up a few times. The chain uses TRBV28 and TRBJ2-2; either TRBD1 or TRBD2 may supply D (5 bases each). The CDR3 runs to 17 residues. V was trimmed by 3 bases and J by 3 bases, leaving 17 bases between them. Germline V lookup: CDR1 MDHEN, CDR2 SYDVKM. CDR3 sequence: CASSFPPGRIDTGELFF. Written as DNA, the CDR3 is TGTGCCAGCAGTTTCCCGCCGGGGCGGATCGACACCGGGGAGCTGTTTTTT. Full variable domain (outside the CDR3, taken from reference TRBV28 and TRBJ2-2): DVKVTQSSRYLVKRTGEKVFLECVQDMDHENMFWYRQDPGLGLRLIYFSYDVKMKEKGDIPEGYSVSREKKERFSLILESASTNQTSMYLCASSFPPGRIDTGELFFGEGSRLTVL.

As regards this clonotype: This may be a read error: a much more frequent sequence differs by one nucleotide. The CDR3 is CASSIWTGSHQPQHF. DNA of the CDR3: TGTGCCAGCAGCATTTGGACAGGGTCTCATCAGCCCCAGCATTTT. The genes are TRBV6-2 or TRBV6-3 and TRBJ1-5; 8 bases map to TRBD1. With V trimmed by 6 bases and J by 5 bases, 9 bases remained unmatched. The CDR3 consists of 15 residues. The germline V gene encodes CDR1 MNHEY and CDR2 SVGEGT.

This chain uses TRBV28 with TRBJ2-7; D remains unclear. The CDR3 spans 15 residues. The V end was cut by 2 bases, the J end by 2 bases, with 13 bases between. CDR1 is MDHEN and CDR2 is SYDVKM in the germline V gene. CDR3 protein: CASSLGDRLTYEQYF. As DNA, the CDR3 is TGTGCCAGCAGTTTAGGTGACCGCTTAACCTACGAGCAGTACTTC.

This clonotype was seen many times. The chain recombines TRBV12-3 or TRBV12-4 with TRBJ1-2; perhaps TRBD1 as D (5 bases). CDR3 length: 16 amino acids. V lost 3 bases to trimming and J lost 0 bases, with 14 bases between them. The CDR3 protein is CASSFGAGSPNYGYTF. As DNA, the CDR3 is TGTGCCAGCAGTTTTGGGGCAGGGTCCCCTAACTATGGCTACACCTTC.